This T cell receptor beta chain was recorded in a study of cytomegalovirus exposure and HLA in healthy donors. Across the whole study: Both the approximately 130 validation repertoires and the approximately 700 first-cohort repertoires used the same platform, as reported by a later analysis.

About this clone: Its specificity is not known.

Per germline, CDR1 SEHNR and CDR2 FQNEAQ (reference sequence). Trimming cost V 5 bases and J 2 bases; bases outside gene matches: 5. CDR3 length: 15 residues. The donors were part of the validation cohort of 120 subjects. That cohort was separate from the first cohort, which comprised some 670 subjects. Only in-frame clones appear in the TCRdb table, and some are missing; sequencing was by immunoSEQ multiplex PCR. This table holds about 330,000 clones, roughly 88% found once. The study, taken as a whole, reports: The study listed under 200 cytomegalovirus-associated TCR beta chains. Among the CMV-associated chains, a few were confirmed in vitro as specific for CMV antigens.

This chain links TRBV7-9 with TRBJ1-5; 8 nucleotides align to TRBD1. Sequencing was carried out using PBMCs. This clonotype originated in a woman aged 18-29 years in good health and CMV-seronegative. The CDR3: CASSDDRGGNQPQHF. As DNA, the CDR3 is TGTGCCAGCAGCGACGACAGGGGCGGCAATCAGCCCCAGCATTTT.